The 10 T cell receptor beta chains in this list originate from one sample, sequenced in a study of T cells expressing NK-cell markers. TCRdb reanalyzed the 5' RACE reads, giving one entry per CDR3 protein sequence and no DNA. The clone table shows some 150,000 distinct CDR3 sequences, with the ten largest holding approximately 12%. Sequencing input: blood T cells: a sorted CD56 or NKG2C T cell subset, CD4+ or CD8+ T cells, or bulk PBMC T cells (not recorded which). The origin of the receptors is a man in his late teens or twenties in good health.

V and J are TRBV29-1 and TRBJ2-7; TCRdb returns TRBD1, unconfirmable since there is no DNA. Germline V gene sequence: CDR1 SQVTM, CDR2 ANQGSEA. The CDR3 length is 13 residues. CDR3 residues: CSVVIPGPYEQYF.

V gene TRBV7-9 combines with J gene TRBJ1-1; the TRBD1 assignment by TCRdb is unverifiable without DNA. CDR3 length: 15 residues. CDR1 is SEHNR, CDR2 FQNEAQ, per germline (reference sequence). CDR3 amino acids: CASSLVGQGQTEAFF.

The genes are TRBV7-9 and TRBJ2-2. The CDR3 runs 13 residues. Germline V lookup: CDR1 SEHNR, CDR2 FQNEAQ (reference sequence). The CDR3 is CASSQWDTGELFF.

V usage is TRBV25-1 and J usage is TRBJ2-1; TCRdb returns TRBD1, unconfirmable since there is no DNA. The CDR3 is made up of 17 amino acids. Germline V gene sequence: CDR1 MGHDK, CDR2 SYGVNS. CDR3 sequence: CASSDGGRGKRYNEQFF. The full variable domain, completed using reference TRBV25-1 and TRBJ2-1, is EADIYQTPRYLVIGTGKKITLECSQTMGHDKMYWYQQDPGMELHLIHYSYGVNSTEKGDLSSESTVSRIRTEHFPLTLESARPSHTSQYLCASSDGGRGKRYNEQFFGPGTRLTVL.

This sequence joins TRBV30 and TRBJ2-5; TCRdb's assignment of TRBD1 cannot be checked, as there is no DNA. This CDR3 is built from 13 residues. Looked up from germline, CDR1 is GTSNPN and CDR2 is SVGIG (reference sequence). The CDR3 region is CAWSLGGRETQYF. Combining the CDR3 with reference TRBV30 and TRBJ2-5 gives the whole variable domain SQTIHQWPATLVQPVGSPLSLECTVEGTSNPNLYWYRQAAGRGLQLLFYSVGIGQISSEVPQNLSASRPQDRQFILSSKKLLLSDSGFYLCAWSLGGRETQYFGPGTRLLVL.

The chain recombines TRBV12-3 or TRBV12-4 with TRBJ2-1; the TRBD2 assignment by TCRdb is unverifiable without DNA. The CDR3 is made up of 19 amino acids. The CDR3 here is CASSLATYRTSGIDNEQFF.

The chain combines TRBV29-1 with TRBJ2-3; TCRdb outputs TRBD2, but without DNA this stays unchecked. Germline loops: CDR1 SQVTM, CDR2 ANQGSEA. CDR3 length: 15 residues. The CDR3 spells CSVEGAGGPADTQYF.

The V and J genes are TRBV7-9 and TRBJ2-1; absent DNA, TCRdb's TRBD2 call cannot be checked. This CDR3 has 15 amino acids. Looked up from germline, CDR1 is SEHNR and CDR2 is FQNEAQ (reference sequence). The CDR3 is CASSSPRDSLNEQFF.

This chain joins TRBV12-3 or TRBV12-4 and TRBJ1-1. This CDR3 has 13 amino acids. This chain's CDR3 is CASSLVGETEAFF.

V usage is TRBV7-6 and J usage is TRBJ2-1; TCRdb's D call of TRBD2 is untestable without DNA. There are 16 residues in the CDR3. Germline CDR1 SGHVS, CDR2 FNYEAQ. CDR3 protein: CASSLGTPYSYNEQFF.